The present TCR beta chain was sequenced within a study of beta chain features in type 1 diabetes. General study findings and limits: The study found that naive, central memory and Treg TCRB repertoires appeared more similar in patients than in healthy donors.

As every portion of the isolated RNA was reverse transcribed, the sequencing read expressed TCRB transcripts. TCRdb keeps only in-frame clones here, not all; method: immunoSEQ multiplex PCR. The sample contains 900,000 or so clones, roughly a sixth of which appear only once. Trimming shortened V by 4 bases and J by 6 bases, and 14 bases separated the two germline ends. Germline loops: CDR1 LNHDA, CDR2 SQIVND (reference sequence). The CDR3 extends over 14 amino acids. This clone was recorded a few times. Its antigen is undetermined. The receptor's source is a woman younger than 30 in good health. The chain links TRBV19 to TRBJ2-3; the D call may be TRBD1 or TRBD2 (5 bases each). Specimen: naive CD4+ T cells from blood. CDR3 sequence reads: CASSTAGAGDTQYF. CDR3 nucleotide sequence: TGTGCCAGTAGTACAGCCGGGGCGGGTGATACGCAGTATTTT.